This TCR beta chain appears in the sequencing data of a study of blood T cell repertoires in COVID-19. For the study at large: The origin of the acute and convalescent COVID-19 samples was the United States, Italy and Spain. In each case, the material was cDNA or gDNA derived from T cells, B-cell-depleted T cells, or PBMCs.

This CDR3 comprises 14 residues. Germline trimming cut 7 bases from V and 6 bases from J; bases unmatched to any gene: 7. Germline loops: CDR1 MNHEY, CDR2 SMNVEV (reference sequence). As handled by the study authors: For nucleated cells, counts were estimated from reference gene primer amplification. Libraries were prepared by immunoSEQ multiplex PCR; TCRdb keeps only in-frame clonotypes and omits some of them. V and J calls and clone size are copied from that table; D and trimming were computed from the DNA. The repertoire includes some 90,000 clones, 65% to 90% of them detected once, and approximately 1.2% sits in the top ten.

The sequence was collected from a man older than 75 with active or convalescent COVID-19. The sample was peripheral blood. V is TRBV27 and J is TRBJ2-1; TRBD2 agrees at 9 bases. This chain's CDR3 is CASTLAGALNEQFF. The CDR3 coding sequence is TGTGCCAGCACCTTAGCGGGAGCACTCAATGAGCAGTTCTTC.